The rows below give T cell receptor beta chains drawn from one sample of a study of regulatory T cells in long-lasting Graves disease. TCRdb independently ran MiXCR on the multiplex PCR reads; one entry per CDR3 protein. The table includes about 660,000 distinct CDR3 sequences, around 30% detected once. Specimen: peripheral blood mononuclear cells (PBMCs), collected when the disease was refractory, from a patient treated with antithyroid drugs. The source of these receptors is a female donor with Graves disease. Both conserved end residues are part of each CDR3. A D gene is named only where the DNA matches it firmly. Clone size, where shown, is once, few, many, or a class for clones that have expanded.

CDR3: CASSSTRGYTF
DNA: TGTGCCAGTAGTTCCACGCGGGGCTACACCTTC
size: -
V: TRBV19
J: TRBJ1-2
D: -

CDR3: CASSSGAGETEAFF
DNA: TGTGCCAGCAGTTCAGGAGCAGGGGAAACTGAAGCTTTCTTT
size: few
V: TRBV12-3/TRBV12-4
J: TRBJ1-1
D: -

CDR3: CASSELGGWETQYF
DNA: TGTGCCAGCAGCGAATTGGGGGGATGGGAGACCCAGTACTTC
size: -
V: TRBV9
J: TRBJ2-5
D: -

CDR3: CSDRGQTTKAKNQPQHF
DNA: TGCAGCGACCGTGGACAGACGACTAAAGCGAAAAATCAGCCCCAGCATTTT
size: -
V: TRBV20-1
J: TRBJ1-5
D: -

CDR3: CASSFNRGYGYTF
DNA: TGCGCCAGCAGCTTCAACAGGGGCTATGGCTACACCTTC
size: many
V: TRBV4-1
J: TRBJ1-2
D: TRBD1

CDR3: CASSPVPGQPYEQYF
DNA: TGTGCCAGCAGCCCTGTCCCGGGACAGCCGTACGAGCAGTACTTC
size: few
V: TRBV9
J: TRBJ2-7
D: TRBD1

CDR3: CASSLKGFANEKLFF
DNA: TGTGCCAGCAGCTTGAAAGGGTTTGCTAATGAAAAACTGTTTTTT
size: few
V: TRBV11-2
J: TRBJ1-4
D: -

CDR3: CASSFGMFYEQYF
DNA: TGTGCCAGCAGCTTTGGAATGTTCTACGAGCAGTACTTC
size: -
V: TRBV14
J: TRBJ2-7
D: -

CDR3: CASRPWVGSQISNYGYTF
DNA: TGTGCCAGCAGACCCTGGGTGGGGTCCCAGATCTCTAACTATGGCTACACCTTC
size: few
V: TRBV11-2
J: TRBJ1-2
D: -

CDR3: CAWSDQGTEAFF
DNA: TGTGCCTGGAGTGACCAGGGTACTGAAGCTTTCTTT
size: many
V: TRBV30
J: TRBJ1-1
D: -

CDR3: CASSLGVPTSGAVGTQYF
DNA: TGTGCCAGCAGCTTGGGCGTTCCGACTAGCGGAGCAGTGGGGACCCAGTACTTC
size: -
V: TRBV5-4
J: TRBJ2-5
D: TRBD2

CDR3: CASGDPGRPRFQPQHF
DNA: TGTGCCAGCGGGGATCCGGGACGGCCAAGGTTTCAGCCCCAGCATTTT
size: many
V: TRBV28
J: TRBJ1-5
D: -

CDR3: CATLRATHGYTF
DNA: TGTGCCACCCTCCGGGCCACCCATGGCTACACCTTC
size: many
V: TRBV28
J: TRBJ1-2
D: -

CDR3: CASSLGAEKQYF
DNA: TGTGCCAGCAGCTTGGGGGCGGAGAAGCAGTACTTC
size: -
V: TRBV5-1
J: TRBJ2-7
D: -

CDR3: CASSSGAMGEQYF
DNA: TGTGCCAGCAGCTCCGGGGCGATGGGGGAGCAGTACTTC
size: -
V: TRBV7-7
J: TRBJ2-7
D: -

CDR3: CASRPTPEGNQPQHF
DNA: TGTGCCAGCAGACCTACGCCTGAAGGTAATCAGCCCCAGCATTTT
size: few
V: TRBV27
J: TRBJ1-5
D: -

CDR3: CASRPVRMLGTEAFF
DNA: TGTGCCAGCAGACCTGTAAGAATGTTGGGGACTGAAGCTTTCTTT
size: few
V: TRBV28
J: TRBJ1-1
D: -

CDR3: CASSQFGAGNTEAFF
DNA: TGTGCCAGCAGCCAGTTCGGTGCAGGGAACACTGAAGCTTTCTTT
size: -
V: TRBV9
J: TRBJ1-1
D: -